The next 8 T cell receptor beta chains were all read from a single sample in a study of blood T cells in healthy people across ages. A sample-barcoded 5' primer and a J-beta primer mix were used in a second PCR of roughly 7 to 11 cycles. TCRdb used MiXCR to reprocess the 5' RACE reads, holding one entry per CDR3 protein. The table has around 780,000 distinct CDR3 sequences, 56% seen once; the top ten hold about a quarter. Specimen: blood. The receptors here all came from a man aged 35 to 55 in good health.

The rearrangement joins TRBV4-3 to TRBJ1-6; D is uncertain. CDR3 length equals 13 residues. CDR1 LGHNA and CDR2 YSLEER come from the germline V gene. V was cut by 0 bases and J by 8 bases, with 5 bases left in between. CDR3 DNA: TGCGCCAGCAGCCAAGAATTGGATTCACCCCTCCACTTT. This gives the protein CASSQELDSPLHF.

The chain carries TRBV18 and TRBJ2-5, with a weak D call TRBD1 (6 bases). The closer fit of TRBJ2-7 to the DNA end suggests the J call may be wrong. Germline V gene lookup returns CDR1 KGHSH and CDR2 LQKENI. The length of the CDR3 is 16 residues. CDR3 sequence reads: CASSPQGVRNPYEQYF. The CDR3 nucleotides are TGTGCCAGCTCACCACAGGGGGTCCGTAATCCCTACGAGCAGTACTTC.

The chain is built from TRBV7-2 and TRBJ2-1; D possibly corresponds to TRBD2 (5 bases). V shed 1 base and J shed 9 bases, with 22 bases lying between them. This CDR3 is 17 amino acids long. CDR1 SGHTA and CDR2 FQGNSA come from the germline V gene. The chain's CDR3 is CASSLDQLVGSRSEQFF. The CDR3 region has the DNA TGTGCCAGCAGCTTAGATCAACTAGTGGGGTCTAGGAGTGAGCAGTTCTTC.

In its sample, this clonotype was seen a few times. This chain connects TRBV12-3 or TRBV12-4 to TRBJ1-2; maybe TRBD1 (5 bases). V shed 1 base and J shed 8 bases, with 17 bases lying between them. CDR3 size: 15 residues. The CDR3 sequence is CASSLDAGEVYGYTF. The CDR3 DNA reads as TGTGCCAGCAGTTTAGATGCGGGGGAGGTGTACGGCTACACCTTC.

This CDR3 reads CASSYLSKAPTPLAKNIQYF. The DNA of the CDR3 is TGTGCCAGCAGTTACTTATCCAAGGCCCCTACGCCACTAGCCAAAAACATTCAGTACTTC. The chain employs TRBV6-5 and TRBJ2-4; D gene ambiguous. V lost 1 base and J lost 0, with 22 bases in between. CDR3 length equals 20 residues. Germline-derived CDR1 and CDR2 are MNHEY and SVGAGI.

The sample holds a few counts of this clonotype. This chain joins TRBV10-3 and TRBJ2-3, with 7 positions matching TRBD2. CDR3 length: 19 residues. From germline, CDR1 is ENHRY and CDR2 SYGVKD. Unmatched junction bases numbered 22, after V lost 7 bases and J lost 3 bases. The CDR3 nucleotides read TGTGCCATCACTGTGGCTCGGATACGGACGCGGGAGTTAACAGATACGCAGTATTTT. It yields the protein CAITVARIRTRELTDTQYF.

A note on this clonotype: The junction differs from germline at one of its ends, possibly a read error. The rearrangement uses TRBV9 and TRBJ2-1; 13 bases align to TRBD2. This CDR3 spans 18 amino acids. Germline V gene sequence: CDR1 SGDLS, CDR2 YYNGEE. CDR3 protein: CGSSVQLGTSGMYNEQFF. DNA of the CDR3: TGTGGCAGCAGCGTCCAGCTCGGGACTAGCGGGATGTACAATGAGCAGTTCTTC.

V and J are TRBV11-2 and TRBJ2-5, with TRBD2 matching over 13 bases. After removal of 3 bases from V and 5 bases from J, the junction contained 30 bases not matched to a gene. CDR3 length equals 24 residues. The germline gives CDR1 SGHAT, CDR2 FQNNGV. The CDR3 here is CASSFLYSDPSRSGLAGKEETQYF. The CDR3 nucleotides read TGTGCCAGCAGCTTCCTATATTCCGATCCATCCCGATCGGGACTAGCGGGAAAGGAGGAGACCCAGTACTTC.